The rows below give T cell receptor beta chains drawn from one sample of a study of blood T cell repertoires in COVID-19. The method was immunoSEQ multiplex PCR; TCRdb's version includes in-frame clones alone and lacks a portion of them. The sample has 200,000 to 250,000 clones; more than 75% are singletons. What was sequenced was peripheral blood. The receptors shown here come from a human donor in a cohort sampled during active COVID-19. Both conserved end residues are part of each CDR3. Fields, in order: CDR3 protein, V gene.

CDR3 protein: CASSKEFRGAGYGYTF
V gene: TRBV5-1

CDR3 protein: CAWRGTFLNTGELFF
V gene: TRBV30

CDR3 protein: CASSQDVLQAYNQPQHF
V gene: TRBV4-2

CDR3 protein: CALAGNYGYTF
V gene: TRBV30

CDR3 protein: CASSFTVSSYEQYF
V gene: TRBV5-1

CDR3 protein: CASNADMGETQYF
V gene: TRBV2

CDR3 protein: CASSEGQNNSPLHF
V gene: TRBV6-5

CDR3 protein: CASSPTGVDEQYF
V gene: TRBV7-3

CDR3 protein: CSVLGHRTDTQYF
V gene: TRBV29-1

CDR3 protein: CASSSEGRPGGNTIYF
V gene: TRBV11-2

CDR3 protein: CASSIGAEADTQYF
V gene: TRBV19

CDR3 protein: CASSPYRDSPYEQYF
V gene: TRBV5-4

CDR3 protein: CSVEGRGLGFGYTF
V gene: TRBV29-1

CDR3 protein: CASSAGGSYGYTF
V gene: TRBV28

CDR3 protein: CASSPGDGRPEKLFF
V gene: TRBV28

CDR3 protein: CASRDPKAGGETQYF
V gene: TRBV6-6

CDR3 protein: CASTGGYSSYEQYF
V gene: TRBV7-9

CDR3 protein: CASRGLAGLRQYF
V gene: TRBV28

CDR3 protein: CSASGGVSQPQHF
V gene: TRBV20-1

CDR3 protein: CASSLRAGGEYEQYF
V gene: TRBV28

CDR3 protein: CASSQDSHSSGNTIYF
V gene: TRBV4-3

CDR3 protein: CASSYARQGSDEQYF
V gene: TRBV6-5

CDR3 protein: CASSLMGLNTEAFF
V gene: TRBV7-9

CDR3 protein: CASSEDREDEQYF
V gene: TRBV27

CDR3 protein: CAISDTLDSLIRYHGYTF
V gene: TRBV10-3

CDR3 protein: CASSRTGEMDTEAFF
V gene: TRBV18

CDR3 protein: CASCRGTGGNQPQHF
V gene: TRBV27

CDR3 protein: CASSRGDSVNTEAFF
V gene: TRBV4-3